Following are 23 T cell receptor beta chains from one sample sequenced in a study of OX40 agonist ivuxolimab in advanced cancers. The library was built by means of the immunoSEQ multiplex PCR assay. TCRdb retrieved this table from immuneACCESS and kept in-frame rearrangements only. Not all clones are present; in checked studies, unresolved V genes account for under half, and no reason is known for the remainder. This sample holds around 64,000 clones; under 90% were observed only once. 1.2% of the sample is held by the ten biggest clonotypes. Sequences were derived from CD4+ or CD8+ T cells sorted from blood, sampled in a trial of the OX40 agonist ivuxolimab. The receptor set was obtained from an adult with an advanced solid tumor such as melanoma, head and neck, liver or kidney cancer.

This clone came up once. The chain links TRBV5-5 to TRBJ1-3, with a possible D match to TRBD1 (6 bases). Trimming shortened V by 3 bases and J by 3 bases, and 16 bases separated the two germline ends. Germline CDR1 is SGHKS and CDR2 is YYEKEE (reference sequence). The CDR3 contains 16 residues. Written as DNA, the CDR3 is TGTGCCAGCAGCTACAGCGCCGGGGGCGATGGAAACACCATATATTTT. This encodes CASSYSAGGDGNTIYF.

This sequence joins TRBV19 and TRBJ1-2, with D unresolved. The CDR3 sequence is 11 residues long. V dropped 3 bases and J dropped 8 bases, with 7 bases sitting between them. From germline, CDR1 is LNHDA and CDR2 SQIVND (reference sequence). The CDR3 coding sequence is TGTGCCAGTAGTATCTGGAACGGCTACACCTTC. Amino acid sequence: CASSIWNGYTF.

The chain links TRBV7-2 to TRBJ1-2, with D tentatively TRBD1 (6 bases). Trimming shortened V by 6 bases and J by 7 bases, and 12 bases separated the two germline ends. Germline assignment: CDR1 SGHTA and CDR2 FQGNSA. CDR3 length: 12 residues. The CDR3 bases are TGTGCCAGCAGAGCAGGGGCAGGTGGCTACACCTTC. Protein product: CASRAGAGGYTF.

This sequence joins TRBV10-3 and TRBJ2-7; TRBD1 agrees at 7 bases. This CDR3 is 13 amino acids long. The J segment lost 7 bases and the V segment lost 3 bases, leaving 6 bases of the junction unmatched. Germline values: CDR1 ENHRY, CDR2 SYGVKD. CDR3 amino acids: CAISDDRVGEQYF. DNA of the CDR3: TGTGCCATCAGTGATGACAGGGTTGGGGAGCAGTACTTC.

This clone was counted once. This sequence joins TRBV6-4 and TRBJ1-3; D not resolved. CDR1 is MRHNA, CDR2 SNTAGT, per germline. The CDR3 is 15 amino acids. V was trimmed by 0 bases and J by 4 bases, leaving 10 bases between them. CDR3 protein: CASSDSERAGNTIYF. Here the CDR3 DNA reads TGTGCCAGCAGTGACTCGGAGCGGGCCGGAAACACCATATATTTT.

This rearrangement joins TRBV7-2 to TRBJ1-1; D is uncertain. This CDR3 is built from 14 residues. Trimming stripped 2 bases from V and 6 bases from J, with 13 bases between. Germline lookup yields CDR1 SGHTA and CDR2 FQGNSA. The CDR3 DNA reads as TGTGCCAGCAGCTTACTGCAAAGAAGGTCTGAAGCTTTCTTT. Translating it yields CASSLLQRRSEAFF.

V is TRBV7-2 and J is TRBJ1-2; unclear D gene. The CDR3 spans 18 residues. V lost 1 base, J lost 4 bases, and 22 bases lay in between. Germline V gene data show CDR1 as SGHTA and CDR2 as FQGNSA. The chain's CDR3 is CASSLEGPGIGVSYGYTF. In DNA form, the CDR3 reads TGTGCCAGCAGCTTAGAGGGTCCGGGGATCGGTGTAAGCTATGGCTACACCTTC.

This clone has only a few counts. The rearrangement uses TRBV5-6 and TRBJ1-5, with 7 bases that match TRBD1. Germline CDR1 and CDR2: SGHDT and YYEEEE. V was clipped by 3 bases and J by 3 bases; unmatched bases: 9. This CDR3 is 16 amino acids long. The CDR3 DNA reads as TGTGCCAGCAGCTGGGGGGCAGGGGGTACCAATCAGCCCCAGCATTTT. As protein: CASSWGAGGTNQPQHF. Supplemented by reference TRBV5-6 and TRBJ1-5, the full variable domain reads DAGVTQSPTHLIKTRGQQVTLRCSPKSGHDTVSWYQQALGQGPQFIFQYYEEEERQRGNFPDRFSGHQFPNYSSELNVNALLLGDSALYLCASSWGAGGTNQPQHFGDGTRLSIL.

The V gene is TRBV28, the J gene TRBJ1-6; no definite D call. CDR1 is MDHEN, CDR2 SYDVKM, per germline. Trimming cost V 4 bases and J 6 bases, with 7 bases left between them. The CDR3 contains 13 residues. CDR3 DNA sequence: TGTGCCAGCAGTTCATCGGCTAATTCACCCCTCCACTTT. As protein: CASSSSANSPLHF.

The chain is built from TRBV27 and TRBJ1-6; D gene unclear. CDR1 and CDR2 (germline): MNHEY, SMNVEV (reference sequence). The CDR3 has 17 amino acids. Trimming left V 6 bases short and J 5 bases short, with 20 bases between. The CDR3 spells CASRSQQHQLNNSPLHF. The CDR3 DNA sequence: TGTGCCAGCAGAAGTCAGCAACACCAACTAAATAATTCACCCCTCCACTTT.

In DNA, the CDR3 is TGCGCCAGCAGCCAAATTGATCTGGGACTAGCGGGGAACAATGAGCAGTTCTTC. It yields the protein CASSQIDLGLAGNNEQFF. The chain combines TRBV4-1 with TRBJ2-1; 13 nucleotides line up with TRBD2. The CDR3 is made up of 18 amino acids. Unmatched junction bases numbered 9, after V lost 2 bases and J lost 5 bases. Germline CDR1 reads MGHRA; CDR2 reads YSYEKL.

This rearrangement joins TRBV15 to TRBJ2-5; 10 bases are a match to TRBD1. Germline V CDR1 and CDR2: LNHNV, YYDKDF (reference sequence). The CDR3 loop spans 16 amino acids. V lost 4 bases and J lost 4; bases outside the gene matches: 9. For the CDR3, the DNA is TGTGCCACCAGCACTAGGGGACAGGGGAAGTTAGAGACCCAGTACTTC. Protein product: CATSTRGQGKLETQYF. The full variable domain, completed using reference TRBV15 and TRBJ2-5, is DAMVIQNPRYQVTQFGKPVTLSCSQTLNHNVMYWYQQKSSQAPKLLFHYYDKDFNNEADTPDNFQSRRPNTSFCFLDIRSPGLGDTAMYLCATSTRGQGKLETQYFGPGTRLLVL.

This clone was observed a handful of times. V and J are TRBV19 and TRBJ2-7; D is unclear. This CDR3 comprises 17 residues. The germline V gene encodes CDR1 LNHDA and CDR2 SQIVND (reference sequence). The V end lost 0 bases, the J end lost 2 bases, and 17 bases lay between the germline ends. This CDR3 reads CASSIDFPLAGTYEQYF. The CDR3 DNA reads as TGTGCCAGTAGTATAGATTTTCCCTTAGCTGGAACCTACGAGCAGTACTTC.

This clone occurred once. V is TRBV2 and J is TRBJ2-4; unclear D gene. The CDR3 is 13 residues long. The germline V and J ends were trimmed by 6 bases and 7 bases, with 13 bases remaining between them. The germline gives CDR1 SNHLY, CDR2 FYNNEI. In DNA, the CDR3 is TGTGCCAGCAGAGATGGACCTGGGAACATTCAGTACTTC. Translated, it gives CASRDGPGNIQYF.

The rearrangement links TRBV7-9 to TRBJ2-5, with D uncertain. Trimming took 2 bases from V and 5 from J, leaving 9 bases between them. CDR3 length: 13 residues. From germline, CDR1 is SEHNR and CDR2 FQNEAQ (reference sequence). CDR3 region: CASSLSGHETQYF. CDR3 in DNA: TGTGCCAGCAGCTTAAGTGGGCACGAGACCCAGTACTTC.

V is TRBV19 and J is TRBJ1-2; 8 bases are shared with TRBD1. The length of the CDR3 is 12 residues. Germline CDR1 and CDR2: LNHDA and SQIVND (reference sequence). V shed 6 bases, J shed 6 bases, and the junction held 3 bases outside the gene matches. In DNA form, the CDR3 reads TGTGCCAGTAGCCCGACAGGGGATGGCTACACCTTC. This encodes CASSPTGDGYTF. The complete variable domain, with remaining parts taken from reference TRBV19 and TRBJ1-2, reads DGGITQSPKYLFRKEGQNVTLSCEQNLNHDAMYWYRQDPGQGLRLIYYSQIVNDFQKGDIAEGYSVSREKKESFPLTVTSAQKNPTAFYLCASSPTGDGYTFGSGTRLTVV.

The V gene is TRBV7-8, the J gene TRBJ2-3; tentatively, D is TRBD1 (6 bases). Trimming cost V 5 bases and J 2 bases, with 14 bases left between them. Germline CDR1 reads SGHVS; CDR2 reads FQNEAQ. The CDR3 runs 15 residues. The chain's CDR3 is CASSVDTGHTDTQYF. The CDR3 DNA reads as TGTGCCAGCAGCGTCGACACAGGGCACACAGATACGCAGTATTTT.

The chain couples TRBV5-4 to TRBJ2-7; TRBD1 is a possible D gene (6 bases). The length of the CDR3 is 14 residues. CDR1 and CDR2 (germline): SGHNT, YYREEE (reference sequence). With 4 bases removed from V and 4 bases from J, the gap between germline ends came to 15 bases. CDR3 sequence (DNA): TGTGCCAGCAGCAATTCCGGGACATCTTACGAGCAGTACTTC. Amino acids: CASSNSGTSYEQYF.

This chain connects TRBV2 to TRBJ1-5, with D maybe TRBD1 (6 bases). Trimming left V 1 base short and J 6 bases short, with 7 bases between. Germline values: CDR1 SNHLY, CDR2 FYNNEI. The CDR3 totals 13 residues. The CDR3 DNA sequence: TGTGCCAGCAGTGAAGAGGGGGGTCAGCCCCAGCATTTT. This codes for CASSEEGGQPQHF.

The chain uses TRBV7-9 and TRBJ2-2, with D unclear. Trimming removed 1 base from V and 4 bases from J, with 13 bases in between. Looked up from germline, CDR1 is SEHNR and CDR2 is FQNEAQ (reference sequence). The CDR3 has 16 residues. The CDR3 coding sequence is TGTGCCAGCAGCTTAGGACTTGTGAGCCTCACCGGGGAGCTGTTTTTT. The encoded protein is CASSLGLVSLTGELFF.

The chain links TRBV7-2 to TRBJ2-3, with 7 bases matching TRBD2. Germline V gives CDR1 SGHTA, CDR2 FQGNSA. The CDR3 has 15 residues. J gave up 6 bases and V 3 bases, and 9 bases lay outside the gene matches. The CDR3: CASSFRDYQDDTQYF. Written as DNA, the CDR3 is TGTGCCAGCAGCTTCCGGGACTACCAAGATGATACGCAGTATTTT.

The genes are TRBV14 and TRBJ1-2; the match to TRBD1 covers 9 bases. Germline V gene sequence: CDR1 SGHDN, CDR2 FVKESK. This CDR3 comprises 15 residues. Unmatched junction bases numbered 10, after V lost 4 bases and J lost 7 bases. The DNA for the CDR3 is TGTGCCAGCAGCCGAACCTCCGGGACAGGGTCTGGCTACACCTTC. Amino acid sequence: CASSRTSGTGSGYTF.

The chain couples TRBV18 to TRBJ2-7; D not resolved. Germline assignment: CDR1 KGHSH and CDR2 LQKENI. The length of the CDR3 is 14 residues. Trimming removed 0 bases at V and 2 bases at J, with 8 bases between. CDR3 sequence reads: CASSPPGLPYEQYF. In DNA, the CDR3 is TGTGCCAGCTCACCACCGGGTCTCCCCTACGAGCAGTACTTC.